This T cell receptor beta chain was sequenced in a study of metastatic and nonmetastatic thyroid tumors. Study details: Across peripheral blood and tumor or nodule tissue samples taken from malignant and benign thyroid patients, the repertoires were compared with one another.

All patients reached thyroid surgery having received no treatment beforehand. Authors' analysis steps: Researchers built a distant-metastasis classifier for papillary thyroid cancer that drew on CDR3 differences across clinicopathological groups. TCRdb used MiXCR to call clones anew from the PCR reads. TCRdb's processing, not the study's, gives the V and J calls here. The sample lists under 60,000 clones; more than 20% were seen once. General study results and limits: Compared with benign nodules, malignant thyroid tumors were reported to have significantly higher TCR beta diversity in both blood and tumor.

The CDR3 spans 18 residues. The germline V gene encodes CDR1 MDHEN and CDR2 SYDVKM. V was clipped by 5 bases and J by 2 bases, with 23 bases between them. In its sample, this clone was seen once. Its antigen is undetermined. The chain joins TRBV28 to TRBJ2-3; D might be TRBD1 (5 bases). The specimen sequenced was blood. The sequence was collected from a male donor with papillary thyroid cancer or a benign thyroid nodule (not recorded which). Some clones in this sample may be carry-over from other donors' samples. The CDR3 loop is CASSPPLGAVWPTDTQYF. In DNA, the CDR3 is TGTGCCAGCAGTCCCCCGCTAGGGGCGGTGTGGCCCACAGATACGCAGTATTTT. Supplemented by reference TRBV28 and TRBJ2-3, the full variable domain reads DVKVTQSSRYLVKRTGEKVFLECVQDMDHENMFWYRQDPGLGLRLIYFSYDVKMKEKGDIPEGYSVSREKKERFSLILESASTNQTSMYLCASSPPLGAVWPTDTQYFGPGTRLTVL.